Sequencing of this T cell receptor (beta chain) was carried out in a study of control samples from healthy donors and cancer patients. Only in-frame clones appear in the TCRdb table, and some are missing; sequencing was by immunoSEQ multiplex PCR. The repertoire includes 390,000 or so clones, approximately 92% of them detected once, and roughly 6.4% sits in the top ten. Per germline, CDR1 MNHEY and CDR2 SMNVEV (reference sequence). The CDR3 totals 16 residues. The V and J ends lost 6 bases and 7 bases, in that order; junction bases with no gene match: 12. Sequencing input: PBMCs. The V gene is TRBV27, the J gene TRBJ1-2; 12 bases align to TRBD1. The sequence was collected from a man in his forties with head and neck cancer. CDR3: CASSTTGGQGASGYTF. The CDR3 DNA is TGTGCCAGCAGCACAACAGGGGGACAGGGGGCTAGTGGCTACACCTTC.